Here is one T cell receptor (beta chain) with its context. This record belongs to a study of blood T cell repertoires in COVID-19. Across the whole study: COVID-19 samples from acute and convalescent phases originated in the United States, Italy and Spain. Sources were T cells, B-cell-depleted T cells, or PBMCs; the material itself was cDNA or gDNA.

Produced via immunoSEQ multiplex PCR; TCRdb's table is partial and in-frame only. The sample includes some 150,000 clones, 88% of them seen just once. This receptor was identified in a woman aged 60 to 75 with acute or convalescent COVID-19. Sequencing used peripheral blood.

This chain's CDR3 is CAWRARQVNAEAFF. Written as DNA, the CDR3 is TGTGCCTGGAGGGCCCGACAGGTAAACGCTGAAGCTTTCTTT. The chain combines TRBV30 with TRBJ1-1; a weak D match, TRBD1 (6 bases). This CDR3 comprises 14 residues. From germline, CDR1 is GTSNPN and CDR2 SVGIG (reference sequence). The V end lost 3 bases, the J end lost 6 bases, and 17 bases lay between the germline ends.